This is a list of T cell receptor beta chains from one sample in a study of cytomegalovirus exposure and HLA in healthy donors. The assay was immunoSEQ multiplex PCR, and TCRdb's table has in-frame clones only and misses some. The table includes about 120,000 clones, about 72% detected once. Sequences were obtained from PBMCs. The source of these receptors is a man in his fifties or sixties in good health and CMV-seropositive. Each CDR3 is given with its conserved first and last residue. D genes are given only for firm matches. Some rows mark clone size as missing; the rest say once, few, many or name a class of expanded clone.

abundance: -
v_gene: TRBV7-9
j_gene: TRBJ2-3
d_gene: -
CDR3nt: TGTGCCAGCAGCTCTAGACAGCCGGGAGATACGCAGTATTTT
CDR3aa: CASSSRQPGDTQYF

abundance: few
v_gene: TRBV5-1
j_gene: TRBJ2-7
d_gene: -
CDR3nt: TGCGCCAGCAGCTTGGGGACGCTGGGGCCAAATTACGAGCAGTACTTC
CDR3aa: CASSLGTLGPNYEQYF

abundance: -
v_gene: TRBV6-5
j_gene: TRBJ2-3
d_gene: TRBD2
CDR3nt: TGTGCCAGCAGCCGCACTAGCGGAGTGTGGGATACGCAGTATTTT
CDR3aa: CASSRTSGVWDTQYF

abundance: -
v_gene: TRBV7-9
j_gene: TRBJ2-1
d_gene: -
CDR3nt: TGTGCCAGCAGCCTCTTGACGGGATATGAGCAGTTCTTC
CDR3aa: CASSLLTGYEQFF

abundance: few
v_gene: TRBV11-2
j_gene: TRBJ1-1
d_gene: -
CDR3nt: TGTGCCAGCAGCCCCCCAGTGAACACTGAAGCTTTCTTT
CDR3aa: CASSPPVNTEAFF

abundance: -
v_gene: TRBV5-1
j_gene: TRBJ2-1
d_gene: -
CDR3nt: TGCGCCAGCAGCTCCTTGGACAATAGCGAGCAGTTCTTC
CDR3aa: CASSSLDNSEQFF

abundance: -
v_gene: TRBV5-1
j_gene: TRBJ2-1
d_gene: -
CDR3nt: TGCGCCAGCAGCCTTGTCCCTCCCACAGGGCCGAGCTCCTACAATGAGCAGTTCTTC
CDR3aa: CASSLVPPTGPSSYNEQFF

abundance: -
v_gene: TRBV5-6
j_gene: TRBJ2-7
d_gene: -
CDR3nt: TGTGCCAGCAGCTTGGCCCCGCAGGGGATGTACGAGCAGTACTTC
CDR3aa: CASSLAPQGMYEQYF

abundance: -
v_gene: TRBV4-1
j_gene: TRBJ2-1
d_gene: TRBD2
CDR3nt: TGCGCCAGCAGCCAGCAACTAGCGGGAATCTCCTACAATGAGCAGTTCTTC
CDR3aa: CASSQQLAGISYNEQFF

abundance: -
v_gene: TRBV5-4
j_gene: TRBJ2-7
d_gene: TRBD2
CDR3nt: TGTGCCAGCAGCCTCTGGGGGCTAGCGGGGGGATACGAGCAGTACTTC
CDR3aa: CASSLWGLAGGYEQYF

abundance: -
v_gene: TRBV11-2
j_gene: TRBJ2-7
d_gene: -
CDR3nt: TGTGCCAGCAGCTTATTTCTTAGTGCGTACAGGGAACTCTCCTACGAGCAGTACTTC
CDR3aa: CASSLFLSAYRELSYEQYF

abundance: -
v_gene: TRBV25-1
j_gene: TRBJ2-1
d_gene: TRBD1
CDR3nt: TGTGCCAGCAGTGAGCCCGGGACAGGCTCCTACAATGAGCAGTTCTTC
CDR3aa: CASSEPGTGSYNEQFF

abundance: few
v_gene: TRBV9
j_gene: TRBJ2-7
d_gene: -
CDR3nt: TGTGCCAGCAGCGAAGAAGACTTGAGCGAGCAGTACTTC
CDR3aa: CASSEEDLSEQYF

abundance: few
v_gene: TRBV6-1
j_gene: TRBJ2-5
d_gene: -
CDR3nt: TGTGCCAGCAGTGATGGCCGACAGCTCCAAGAGACCCAGTACTTC
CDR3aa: CASSDGRQLQETQYF

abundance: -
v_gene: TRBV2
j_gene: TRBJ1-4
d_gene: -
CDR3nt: TGTGCCAGCAGTGAAAGACTTCAAAGGGGTGAAAAACTGTTTTTT
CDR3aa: CASSERLQRGEKLFF

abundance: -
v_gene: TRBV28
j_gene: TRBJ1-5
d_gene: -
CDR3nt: TGTGCCAGCCGTCAGGGCTGGCAGCCCCAGCATTTT
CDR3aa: CASRQGWQPQHF

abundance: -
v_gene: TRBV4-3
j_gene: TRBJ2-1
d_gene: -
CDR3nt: TGCGCCAGCAGCCAAGATCTCCTCTACAATGAGCAGTTCTTC
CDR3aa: CASSQDLLYNEQFF

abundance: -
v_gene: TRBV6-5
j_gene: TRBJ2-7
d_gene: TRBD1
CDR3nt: TGTGCCAGCGCCAGGGACAGTAACTCCTACGAGCAGTACTTC
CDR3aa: CASARDSNSYEQYF

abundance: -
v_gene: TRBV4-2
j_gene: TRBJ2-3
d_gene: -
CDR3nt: TGTGCCAGCAGCCAAGGTGAGACAGATACGCAGTATTTT
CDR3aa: CASSQGETDTQYF

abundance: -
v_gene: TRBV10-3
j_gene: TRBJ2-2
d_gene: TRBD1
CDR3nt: TGTGCCATCAGTGGTACAGGGGGCCACGGGGAGCTGTTTTTT
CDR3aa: CAISGTGGHGELFF

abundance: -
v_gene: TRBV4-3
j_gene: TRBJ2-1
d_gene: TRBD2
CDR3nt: TGCGCCAGCAGCCCCAGCGGGAGGTTCTACAATGAGCAGTTCTTC
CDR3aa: CASSPSGRFYNEQFF

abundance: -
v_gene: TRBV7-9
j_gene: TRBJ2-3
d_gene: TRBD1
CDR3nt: TGTGCCAGCAGCTTGCATACAGGGGGCGAAGATACGCAGTATTTT
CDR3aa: CASSLHTGGEDTQYF

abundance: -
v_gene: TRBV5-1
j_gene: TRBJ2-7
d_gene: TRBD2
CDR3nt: TGCGCCAGCAGCTTGTCAGCGGGAGCCCCCCCCGAGCAGTACTTC
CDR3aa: CASSLSAGAPPEQYF

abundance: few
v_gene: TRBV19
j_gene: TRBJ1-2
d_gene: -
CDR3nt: TGTGCCAGTAGTATCGATCGGGGGTTGGGCTACACCTTC
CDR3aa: CASSIDRGLGYTF

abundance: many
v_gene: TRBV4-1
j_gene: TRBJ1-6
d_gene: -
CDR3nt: TGCGCCAGCAGCCAAGTCGGGGGACTGAATTCACCCCTCCACTTT
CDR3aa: CASSQVGGLNSPLHF

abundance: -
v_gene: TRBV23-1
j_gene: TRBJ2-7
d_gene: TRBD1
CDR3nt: TGCGCCACCGGAAGACAGGGGACGCACGAGCAGTACTTC
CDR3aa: CATGRQGTHEQYF

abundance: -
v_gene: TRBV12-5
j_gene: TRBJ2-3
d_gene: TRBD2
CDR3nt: TGTGCTAGTGGTTTGGACAGAATGGCGGGAGGGCCGGGAACAGATACGCAGTATTTT
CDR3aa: CASGLDRMAGGPGTDTQYF

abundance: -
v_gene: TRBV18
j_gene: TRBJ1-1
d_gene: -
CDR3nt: TGTGCCAGCTCACCCCAGGGGCCGGGTGAAGCTTTCTTT
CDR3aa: CASSPQGPGEAFF

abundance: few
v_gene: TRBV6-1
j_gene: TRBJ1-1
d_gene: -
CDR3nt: TGTGCCAGCACCTCGGGACTAATTAATGGAGCTTTCTTT
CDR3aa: CASTSGLINGAFF

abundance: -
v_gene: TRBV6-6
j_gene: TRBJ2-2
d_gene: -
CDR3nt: TGTGCCAGCAATCCAGGGGTGAACACCGGGGAGCTGTTTTTT
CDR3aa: CASNPGVNTGELFF

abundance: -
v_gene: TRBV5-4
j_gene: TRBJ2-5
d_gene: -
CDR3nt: TGTGCCAGCAGCCCCGACTGGCTCCAAGAGACCCAGTACTTC
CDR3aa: CASSPDWLQETQYF

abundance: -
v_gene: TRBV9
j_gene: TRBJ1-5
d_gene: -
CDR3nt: TGTGCCAGCAGCGCTACCCCAGATCCGGGTGGTCAGCCCCAGCATTTT
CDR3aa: CASSATPDPGGQPQHF

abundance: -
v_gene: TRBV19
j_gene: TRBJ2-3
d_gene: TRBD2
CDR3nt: TGTGCCAGCAACCTACTAGCGGATCTTAGCACAGATACGCAGTATTTT
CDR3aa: CASNLLADLSTDTQYF

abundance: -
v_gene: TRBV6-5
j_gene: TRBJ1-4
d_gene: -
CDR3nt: TGTGCCAGCAGGGGACTCACAAGAATTGAAAAACTGTTTTTT
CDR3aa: CASRGLTRIEKLFF

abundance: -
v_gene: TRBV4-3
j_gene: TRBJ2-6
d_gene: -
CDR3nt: TGCGCCAGCAGCCAAGATTGGAATAGCGGTTACTCTGGGGCCAACGTCCTGACTTTC
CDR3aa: CASSQDWNSGYSGANVLTF

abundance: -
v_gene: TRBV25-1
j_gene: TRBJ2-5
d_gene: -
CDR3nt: TGTGCCAGCAGTGAATCAGGGGCTGGTGAGACCCAGTACTTC
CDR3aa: CASSESGAGETQYF

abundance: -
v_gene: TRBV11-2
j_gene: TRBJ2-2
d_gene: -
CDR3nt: TGTGCCAGCAGCCGACAGTACACCGGGGAGCTGTTTTTT
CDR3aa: CASSRQYTGELFF

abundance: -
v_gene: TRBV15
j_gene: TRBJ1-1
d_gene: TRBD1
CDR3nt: TGTGCCACCAGCAGAGAGGGCGGGACAGGGGGGACTGAAGCTTTCTTT
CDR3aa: CATSREGGTGGTEAFF

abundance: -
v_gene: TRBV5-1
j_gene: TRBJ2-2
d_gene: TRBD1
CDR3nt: TGCGCCAGCAGCAAAGACAGGGCGAACACCGGGGAGCTGTTTTTT
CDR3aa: CASSKDRANTGELFF

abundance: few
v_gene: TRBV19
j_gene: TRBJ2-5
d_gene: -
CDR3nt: TGTGCCAGTAGTATAGTGGGCGGGAAGGAGACCCAGTACTTC
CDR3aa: CASSIVGGKETQYF

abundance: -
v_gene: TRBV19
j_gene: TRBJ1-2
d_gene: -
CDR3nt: TGTGCCAGTAGTATAGCCGGGAACGGACTCTATGGCTACACCTTC
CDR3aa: CASSIAGNGLYGYTF

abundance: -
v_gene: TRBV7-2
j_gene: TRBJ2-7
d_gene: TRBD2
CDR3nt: TGTGCCAGCAGCTTATTCATCGGACTAGCGGGAGGTCAAGTGCACGAGCAGTACTTC
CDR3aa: CASSLFIGLAGGQVHEQYF